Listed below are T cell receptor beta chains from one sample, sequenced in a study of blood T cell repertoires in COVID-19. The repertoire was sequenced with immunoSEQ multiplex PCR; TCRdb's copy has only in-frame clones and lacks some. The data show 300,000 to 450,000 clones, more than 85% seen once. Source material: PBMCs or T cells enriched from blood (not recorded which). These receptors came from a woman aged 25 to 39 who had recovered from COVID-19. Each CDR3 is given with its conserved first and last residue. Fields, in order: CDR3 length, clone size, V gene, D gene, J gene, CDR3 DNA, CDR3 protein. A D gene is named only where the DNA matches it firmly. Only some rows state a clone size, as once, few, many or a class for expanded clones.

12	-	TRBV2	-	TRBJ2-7	TGTGCCAGCAGTGACCAATTCAACGAGCAGTACTTC	CASSDQFNEQYF
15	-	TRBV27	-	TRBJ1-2	TGTGCCAGCAGTTTATCATTAATTGATTTAAGCGGCTACACCTTC	CASSLSLIDLSGYTF
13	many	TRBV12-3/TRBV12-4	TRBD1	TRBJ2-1	TGTGCCAGCAGTTTAAGACAGGGCTTTGAGCAGTTCTTC	CASSLRQGFEQFF
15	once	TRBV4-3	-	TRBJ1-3	TGCGCCAGCAGAGGGGTGGGGGGATCGGGAAACACCATATATTTT	CASRGVGGSGNTIYF
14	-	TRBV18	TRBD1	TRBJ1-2	TGTGCCAGCTCACCAGACAGGGGAGACTATGGCTACACCTTC	CASSPDRGDYGYTF
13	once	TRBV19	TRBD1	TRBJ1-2	TGTGCCAGTAGTGACGGGACAGGCTATGGCTACACCTTC	CASSDGTGYGYTF
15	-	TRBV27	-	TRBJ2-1	TGTGCCAGCAGCAAGGTGGGGGGGCGGCTCAATGAGCAGTTCTTC	CASSKVGGRLNEQFF
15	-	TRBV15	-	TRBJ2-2	TGTGCCACCAGCAGAGGTCGGGGGAACACCGGGGAGCTGTTTTTT	CATSRGRGNTGELFF
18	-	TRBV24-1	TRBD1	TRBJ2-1	TGTGCCACCAGTGATAGGGGCCCAGGGGGTCTCATTATCAATGAGCAGTTCTTC	CATSDRGPGGLIINEQFF
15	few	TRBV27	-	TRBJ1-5	TGTGCCAGCAGTTTATCTTCGGCCTCGGGACAGCCCCAGCATTTT	CASSLSSASGQPQHF
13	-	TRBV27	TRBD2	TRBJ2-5	TGTGCCAGCAGCCTCTCGCGGGGGGAGACCCAGTACTTC	CASSLSRGETQYF
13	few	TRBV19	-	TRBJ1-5	TGTGCCAGTAGTATAGCTTCCGGTCAGCCCCAGCATTTT	CASSIASGQPQHF
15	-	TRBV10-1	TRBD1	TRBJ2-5	TGCGCCAGCAGTGACGGACAGGGGTTCCAAGAGACCCAGTACTTC	CASSDGQGFQETQYF
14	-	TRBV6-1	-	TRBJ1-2	TGTGCCAGCAGTGAAACGTACGGTACCTATGGCTACACCTTC	CASSETYGTYGYTF
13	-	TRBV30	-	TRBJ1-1	TGTGCCTGGAGTGTGGCCCTGAACACTGAAGCTTTCTTT	CAWSVALNTEAFF
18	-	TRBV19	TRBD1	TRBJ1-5	TGTGCCAGTAGTATACTTGGACAGGGCTACAATAGCAATCAGCCCCAGCATTTT	CASSILGQGYNSNQPQHF
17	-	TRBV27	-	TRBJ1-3	TGTGCCAGCAGTCCCGGGGGGGGGTTCTTCTCTGGAAACACCATATATTTT	CASSPGGGFFSGNTIYF
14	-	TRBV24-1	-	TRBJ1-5	TGTGCCACCAGTGACCCCGGTAGCAATCAGCCCCAGCATTTT	CATSDPGSNQPQHF
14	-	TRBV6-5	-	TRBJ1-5	TGTGCCAGCAGGACGGGGGGTCGGGATCAGCCCCAGCATTTT	CASRTGGRDQPQHF
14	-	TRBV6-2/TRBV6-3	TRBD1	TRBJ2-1	TGTGCCAGCAGTTACCCGGACAGGGGCGATGAGCAGTTCTTC	CASSYPDRGDEQFF
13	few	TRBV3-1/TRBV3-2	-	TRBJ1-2	TGTGCCAGCAGAGACCGAGGGATCTACGGCTACACCTTC	CASRDRGIYGYTF
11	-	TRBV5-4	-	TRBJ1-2	TGTGCCAGCAGCTTGGGACAGCTCTACACCTTC	CASSLGQLYTF
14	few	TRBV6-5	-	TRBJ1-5	TGTGCCAGCAGGGGAGTCTATAGCAATCAGCCCCAGCATTTT	CASRGVYSNQPQHF
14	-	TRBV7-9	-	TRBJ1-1	TGTGCCAGCAGCTTCCGGGGGGACGGAACTGAAGCTTTCTTT	CASSFRGDGTEAFF
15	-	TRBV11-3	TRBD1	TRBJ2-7	TGTGCCAGCAGCTGGGGGACAGGGGGGTCCTACGAGCAGTACTTC	CASSWGTGGSYEQYF
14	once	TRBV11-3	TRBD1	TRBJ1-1	TGTGCCAGCAGTACGGGACAGACAAACACTGAAGCTTTCTTT	CASSTGQTNTEAFF
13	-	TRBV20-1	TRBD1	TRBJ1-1	TGCAGTGCTAGTGTGGGGACAGGGTACGAAGCTTTCTTT	CSASVGTGYEAFF
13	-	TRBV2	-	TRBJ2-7	TGTGCCAGCAGCCCCGAAAGAGGGAACGAGCAGTACTTC	CASSPERGNEQYF
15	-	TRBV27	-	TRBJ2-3	TGTGCCAGCCTCGCCGGACGGGGGTTATCAGATACGCAGTATTTT	CASLAGRGLSDTQYF
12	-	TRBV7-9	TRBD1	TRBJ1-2	TGTGCCAGCAGCGACCAGGGGGATGGCTACACCTTC	CASSDQGDGYTF
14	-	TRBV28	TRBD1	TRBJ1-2	TGTGCCAGCAGTTTAGGTGGACAGGGACTCGGCTACACCTTC	CASSLGGQGLGYTF
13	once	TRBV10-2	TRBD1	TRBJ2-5	TGCGCCAGCAGACAGGGGAATGAGGAGACCCAGTACTTC	CASRQGNEETQYF
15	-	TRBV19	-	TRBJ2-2	TGTGCCAGTAGGGCAAGGACGGGGGACACCGGGGAGCTGTTTTTT	CASRARTGDTGELFF
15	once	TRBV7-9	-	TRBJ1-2	TGTGCCAGCAGCTTAGCCTCAGGCGTAGACTATGGCTACACCTTC	CASSLASGVDYGYTF
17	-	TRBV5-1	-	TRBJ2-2	TGCGCCAGCAGCTTGGAGCCCGGCAGGGGGGCTGGCGGGGAGCTGTTTTTT	CASSLEPGRGAGGELFF
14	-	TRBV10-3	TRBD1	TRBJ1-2	TGTGCCATCAGTGGGGGACAGGGGGCGAATGGCTACACCTTC	CAISGGQGANGYTF
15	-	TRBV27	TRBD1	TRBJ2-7	TGTGCCAGCAGTTTAGGGACAGGGTACCCCTACGAGCAGTACTTC	CASSLGTGYPYEQYF
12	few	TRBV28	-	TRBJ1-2	TGTGCCAGCAGTTCCGGGGTGAGAGGCTACACCTTC	CASSSGVRGYTF
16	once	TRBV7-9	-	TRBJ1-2	TGTGCCAGCAGCGGGAGGGGGGGTCCAACCCACTATGGCTACACCTTC	CASSGRGGPTHYGYTF
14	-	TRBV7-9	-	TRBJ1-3	TGTGCCAGCAGCTTAGGGTGGGCCGGAAACACCATATATTTT	CASSLGWAGNTIYF
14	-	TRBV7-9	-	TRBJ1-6	TGTGCCAGCAGCCTTGACGGGTTCAATTCACCCCTCCACTTT	CASSLDGFNSPLHF
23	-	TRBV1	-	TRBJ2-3	TGCACCAGCAGTTGGCTAGCGGGGGCCCACCCTCGGTCGGCCGGAATAAGCACAGATACGCAGTATTTT	CTSSWLAGAHPRSAGISTDTQYF
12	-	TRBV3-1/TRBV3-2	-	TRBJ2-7	TGTGCCAGCAGCCAAGGCGATGGCGAGCAGTACTTC	CASSQGDGEQYF
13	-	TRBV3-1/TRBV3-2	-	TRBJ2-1	TGTGCCAGCAGCCAATATACGTCCGCGGAGCAGTTCTTC	CASSQYTSAEQFF
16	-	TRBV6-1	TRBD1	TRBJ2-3	TGTGCCAGCAGTGACGTCTGGACAGGGGCTTCAGATACGCAGTATTTT	CASSDVWTGASDTQYF